A single sample gave rise to the 23 T cell receptor beta chains below, sequenced in a study of cytomegalovirus exposure and HLA in healthy donors. With 60 Vbeta and 13 Jbeta primers, the PCR was carried out. Here immunoSEQ multiplex PCR was the method, and the copy in TCRdb shows in-frame clones only, minus some. The repertoire holds 99,000 or so clones, around 80% seen once, with 6.5% to 8.5% in the top ten. Material: PBMCs. These receptors were taken from a man aged 30-40 years in good health and CMV-seropositive.

The rearrangement joins TRBV6-6 to TRBJ2-7; tentative D call: TRBD1 (6 bases). This CDR3 region has 13 residues. Germline CDR1 is MNHNY and CDR2 is SVGAGI (reference sequence). V lost 6 bases and J 5 bases, leaving 14 bases between the germline ends. CDR3 sequence: CASRQPGDHEQYF. CDR3 DNA: TGTGCCAGCAGACAACCAGGGGACCACGAGCAGTACTTC.

V usage is TRBV4-1 and J usage is TRBJ2-5; D call uncertain. This CDR3 is 15 amino acids long. Germline-derived CDR1 and CDR2 are MGHRA and YSYEKL. V lost 0 bases, J lost 1 base, and 9 bases lay in between. CDR3 sequence: CASSQDNSPQETQYF. CDR3 coding DNA: TGCGCCAGCAGCCAAGATAATAGCCCCCAAGAGACCCAGTACTTC.

The V gene is TRBV18, the J gene TRBJ2-1, with 9 bases identical to TRBD1. V lost 6 bases and J lost 6; bases outside the gene matches: 9. The CDR3 is 15 residues long. Germline assignment: CDR1 KGHSH and CDR2 LQKENI. The CDR3 loop reads CASSTGQGMINEQFF. Here the CDR3 DNA reads TGTGCCAGCTCCACGGGACAGGGTATGATCAATGAGCAGTTCTTC.

The rearrangement links TRBV2 to TRBJ2-2; D not certain. The V gene lost 7 bases and the J gene lost 1 base, with 10 bases spanning the gap. The CDR3 runs 14 residues. The V gene's germline CDR1 is SNHLY and CDR2 FYNNEI. As DNA, the CDR3 is TGTGCCAGCAAACGCAGCGAGAACACCGGGGAGCTGTTTTTT. Protein: CASKRSENTGELFF.

This clone was counted between two and nine times. The rearrangement links TRBV7-2 to TRBJ2-3; the match to TRBD2 covers 14 bases. The CDR3 is made up of 17 amino acids. The ends lost 0 bases at V and 1 base at J; junction bases unmatched: 0. Germline assignment: CDR1 SGHTA and CDR2 FQGNSA. The DNA for the CDR3 is TGTGCCAGCAGCTTAGCGACTAGCGGGGGGGGCACAGATACGCAGTATTTT. Translated: CASSLATSGGGTDTQYF. The variable domain in full, completed from reference TRBV7-2 and TRBJ2-3, reads GAGVSQSPSNKVTEKGKDVELRCDPISGHTALYWYRQSLGQGLEFLIYFQGNSAPDKSGLPSDRFSAERTGGSVSTLTIQRTQQEDSAVYLCASSLATSGGGTDTQYFGPGTRLTVL.

This clone appeared a single time. This sequence joins TRBV19 and TRBJ1-3; D gene uncertain. V lost 5 bases to trimming and J lost 3 bases, with 17 bases between them. The germline gives CDR1 LNHDA, CDR2 SQIVND (reference sequence). The CDR3 totals 16 residues. The CDR3 sequence: CASSAEGSFFGNTIYF. DNA for the CDR3: TGTGCCAGTAGTGCGGAAGGTAGTTTTTTTGGAAACACCATATATTTT.

The CDR3 DNA is TGTGCCAGCAGCTTAGGACTGCGGGGCGGAGAGATAGACACCTTC. Translation gives CASSLGLRGGEIDTF. V and J are TRBV7-9 and TRBJ1-2; possible D gene TRBD1, 5 bases. The V and J ends lost 1 base and 12 bases respectively, with 21 bases between them. The CDR3 runs 15 residues. CDR1 is SEHNR and CDR2 is FQNEAQ in the germline V gene (reference sequence). Based on the CDR3 plus reference TRBV7-9 and TRBJ1-2, the full variable domain is DTGVSQNPRHKITKRGQNVTFRCDPISEHNRLYWYRQTLGQGPEFLTYFQNEAQLEKSRLLSDRFSAERPKGSFSTLEIQRTEQGDSAMYLCASSLGLRGGEIDTFGSGTRLTVV.

The chain has TRBV15 and TRBJ2-2, with a possible D match to TRBD2 (5 bases). V lost 0 bases to trimming and J lost 6 bases, with 14 bases between them. CDR3 length: 16 residues. Per the germline V gene, CDR1 is LNHNV and CDR2 is YYDKDF (reference sequence). The CDR3 reads CATSRDPTGSAGELFF. In DNA, the CDR3 is TGTGCCACCAGCAGAGATCCCACGGGGTCGGCCGGGGAGCTGTTTTTT.

This sequence joins TRBV7-2 and TRBJ2-5; D gene uncertain. Germline V lookup: CDR1 SGHTA, CDR2 FQGNSA. The ends were cut back, 1 base at V and 5 bases at J, with 5 bases in the middle. This CDR3 is 12 amino acids long. The CDR3 nucleotides are TGTGCCAGCAGCTTAGGGCATGAGACCCAGTACTTC. It translates to CASSLGHETQYF.

CDR3 loop: CAWNLPPGQGDTEAFF. The CDR3 DNA follows: TGTGCCTGGAACCTACCGCCGGGACAGGGAGACACTGAAGCTTTCTTT. The chain joins TRBV30 to TRBJ1-1; 9 bases align to TRBD1. The CDR3 contains 16 residues. The germline V gene encodes CDR1 GTSNPN and CDR2 SVGIG (reference sequence). The J segment lost 3 bases and the V segment lost 4 bases, leaving 12 bases of the junction unmatched.

The chain couples TRBV4-1 to TRBJ1-2; 7 nucleotides line up with TRBD1. The CDR3 has 17 amino acids. Germline loops: CDR1 MGHRA, CDR2 YSYEKL. The V and J ends lost 0 bases and 4 bases, in that order; junction bases with no gene match: 11. The CDR3 region has the DNA TGCGCCAGCAGCCAAGAAGCACTTACAGGGGCCGGCTATGGCTACACCTTC. Translation: CASSQEALTGAGYGYTF.

The chain is built from TRBV7-9 and TRBJ2-6; possible D gene TRBD2, 5 bases. The CDR3 totals 17 residues. Trimming stripped 5 bases from V and 1 base from J, with 15 bases between. Germline loops: CDR1 SEHNR, CDR2 FQNEAQ (reference sequence). CDR3 protein: CASSPVGGKSGANVLTF. The CDR3 DNA follows: TGTGCCAGCAGCCCTGTCGGAGGAAAGTCTGGGGCCAACGTCCTGACTTTC.

This sequence joins TRBV6-1 and TRBJ2-2; 8 bases agree with TRBD2. The CDR3 has 14 amino acids. In germline, CDR1 is MNHNS, CDR2 SASEGT. Trimming took 10 bases from V and 0 from J; bases not matched to a gene: 4. The chain's CDR3 is CATRAGANTGELFF. As DNA, the CDR3 is TGTGCCACTCGAGCGGGGGCGAACACCGGGGAGCTGTTTTTT.

The genes are TRBV4-2 and TRBJ2-5; 8 bases are shared with TRBD2. Trimming cost V 2 bases and J 3 bases; bases outside gene matches: 5. Germline V gene sequence: CDR1 LGHNA, CDR2 YNFKEQ. The CDR3 spans 15 residues. The CDR3: CASSQFVGGEETQYF. The CDR3 coding sequence is TGTGCCAGCAGCCAATTTGTCGGGGGGGAAGAGACCCAGTACTTC.

The V and J genes are TRBV11-2 and TRBJ1-4; D unresolved. Germline V gives CDR1 SGHAT, CDR2 FQNNGV. The CDR3 loop spans 13 amino acids. V was cut by 2 bases and J by 8 bases, with 9 bases left in between. CDR3 protein: CASSLTGSEKLFF. In DNA form, the CDR3 reads TGTGCCAGCAGCTTAACGGGGTCCGAAAAACTGTTTTTT.

This chain links TRBV5-1 with TRBJ2-1; 9 bases match TRBD2. This CDR3 spans 17 amino acids. V was pared by 2 bases and J by 5 bases, with 11 bases of the junction left unmatched. Germline loops: CDR1 SGHRS, CDR2 YFSETQ. The CDR3 loop is CASSFLRSGGPDNEQFF. The DNA of the CDR3 is TGCGCCAGCAGCTTTTTGAGAAGCGGGGGGCCCGACAATGAGCAGTTCTTC.

A few counts support this clone. This chain uses TRBV7-2 with TRBJ2-4; TRBD1 aligns across 7 bases. This CDR3 spans 17 amino acids. The junction had 8 bases not matched to a gene; V was cut back by 0 bases and J by 3 bases. The germline V gene has CDR1 SGHTA and CDR2 FQGNSA. The DNA of the CDR3 is TGTGCCAGCAGCTTAGCGCATCAGGGGGTCGGCAAAAACATTCAGTACTTC. Amino acids: CASSLAHQGVGKNIQYF.

This sequence joins TRBV5-1 and TRBJ1-6, with D unresolved. Trimming removed 0 bases from V and 2 bases from J, with 6 bases in between. CDR1 is SGHRS and CDR2 is YFSETQ in the germline V gene. The CDR3 loop spans 15 amino acids. The CDR3: CASSLESAYNSPLHF. As DNA, the CDR3 is TGCGCCAGCAGCTTGGAATCAGCCTATAATTCACCCCTCCACTTT.

V and J are TRBV5-6 and TRBJ1-2; D is perhaps TRBD1 (5 bases). Trimming left V 2 bases short and J 6 bases short, with 11 bases between. Germline CDR1 is SGHDT and CDR2 is YYEEEE. This CDR3 contains 13 residues. The CDR3 DNA reads as TGTGCCAGCAGCTTTCACAGGCAGAATGGCTACACCTTC. Translation: CASSFHRQNGYTF. Full variable domain (rest looked up from reference TRBV5-6 and TRBJ1-2): DAGVTQSPTHLIKTRGQQVTLRCSPKSGHDTVSWYQQALGQGPQFIFQYYEEEERQRGNFPDRFSGHQFPNYSSELNVNALLLGDSALYLCASSFHRQNGYTFGSGTRLTVV.

V gene TRBV28 combines with J gene TRBJ2-2; tentatively, D is TRBD2 (5 bases). Trimming pared 0 bases from V and 5 bases from J, leaving 10 bases between. Germline assignment: CDR1 MDHEN and CDR2 SYDVKM. The CDR3 is made up of 15 amino acids. In DNA, the CDR3 is TGTGCCAGCAGTTTATGGGGAGTAGGGACCGGGGAGCTGTTTTTT. It encodes CASSLWGVGTGELFF.

The CDR3 is CASRTGAQPQHF. In DNA form, the CDR3 reads TGTGCCAGTAGAACAGGGGCGCAGCCCCAGCATTTT. The gene calls are TRBV19 and TRBJ1-5, with 7 bases matching TRBD1. Germline trimming cut 6 bases from V and 7 bases from J; bases unmatched to any gene: 3. CDR3 size: 12 residues. The germline V gene encodes CDR1 LNHDA and CDR2 SQIVND (reference sequence). Complete variable domain (other parts from reference TRBV19 and TRBJ1-5): DGGITQSPKYLFRKEGQNVTLSCEQNLNHDAMYWYRQDPGQGLRLIYYSQIVNDFQKGDIAEGYSVSREKKESFPLTVTSAQKNPTAFYLCASRTGAQPQHFGDGTRLSIL.

This chain links TRBV4-2 with TRBJ2-2; maybe TRBD1 (5 bases). The V gene lost 0 bases and the J gene lost 0 bases, with 8 bases spanning the gap. CDR3 length: 16 amino acids. CDR1 and CDR2 from the germline V gene are LGHNA and YNFKEQ. The CDR3 loop reads CASSQETGANTGELFF. CDR3 DNA sequence: TGTGCCAGCAGCCAAGAAACAGGTGCGAACACCGGGGAGCTGTTTTTT.

This chain uses TRBV2 with TRBJ2-2; 8 nucleotides match TRBD2. CDR1 and CDR2 from the germline V gene are SNHLY and FYNNEI. The CDR3 sequence is 15 residues long. The ends lost 8 bases at V and 7 bases at J; junction bases unmatched: 12. Written as DNA, the CDR3 is TGTGCCAGCGGGGGTCGGGGGGGGCCCGGCGGGGAGCTGTTTTTT. It encodes CASGGRGGPGGELFF.